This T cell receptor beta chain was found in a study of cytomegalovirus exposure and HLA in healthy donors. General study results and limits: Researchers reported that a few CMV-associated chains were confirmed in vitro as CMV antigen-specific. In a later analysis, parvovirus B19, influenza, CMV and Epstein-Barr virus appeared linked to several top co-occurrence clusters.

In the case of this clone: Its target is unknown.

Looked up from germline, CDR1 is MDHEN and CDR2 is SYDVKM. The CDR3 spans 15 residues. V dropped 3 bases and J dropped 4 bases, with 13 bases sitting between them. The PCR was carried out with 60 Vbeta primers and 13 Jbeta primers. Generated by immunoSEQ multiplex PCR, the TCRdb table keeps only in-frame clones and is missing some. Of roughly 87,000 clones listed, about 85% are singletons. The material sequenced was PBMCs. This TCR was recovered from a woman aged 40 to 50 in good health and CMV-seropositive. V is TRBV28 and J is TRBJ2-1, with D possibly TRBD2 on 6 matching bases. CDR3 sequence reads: CASSFWSAGYNEQFF. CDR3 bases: TGTGCCAGCAGTTTTTGGTCCGCGGGATACAATGAGCAGTTCTTC.